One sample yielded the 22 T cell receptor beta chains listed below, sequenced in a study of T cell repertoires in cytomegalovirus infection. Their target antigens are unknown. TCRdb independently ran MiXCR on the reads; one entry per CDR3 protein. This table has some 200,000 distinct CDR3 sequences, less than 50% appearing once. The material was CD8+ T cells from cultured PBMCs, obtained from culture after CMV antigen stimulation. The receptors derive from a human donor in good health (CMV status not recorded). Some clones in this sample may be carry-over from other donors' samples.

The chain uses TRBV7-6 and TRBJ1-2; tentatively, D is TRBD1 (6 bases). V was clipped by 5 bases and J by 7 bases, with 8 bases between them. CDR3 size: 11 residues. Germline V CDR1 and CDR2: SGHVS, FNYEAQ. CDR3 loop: CASSQGSGYTF. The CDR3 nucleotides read TGTGCCAGCAGCCAGGGGTCTGGCTACACCTTC. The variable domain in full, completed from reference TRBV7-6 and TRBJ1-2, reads GAGVSQSPRYKVTKRGQDVALRCDPISGHVSLYWYRQALGQGPEFLTYFNYEAQQDKSGLPNDRFSAERPEGSISTLTIQRTEQRDSAMYRCASSQGSGYTFGSGTRLTVV.

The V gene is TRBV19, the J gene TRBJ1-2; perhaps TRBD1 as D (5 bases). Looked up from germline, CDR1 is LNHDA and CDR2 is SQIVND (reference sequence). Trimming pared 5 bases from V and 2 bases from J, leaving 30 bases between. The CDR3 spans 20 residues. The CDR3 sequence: CASSPRAYIGRASLNYGYTF. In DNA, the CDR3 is TGTGCCAGTAGTCCGAGGGCGTATATAGGCAGGGCAAGCTTGAACTATGGCTACACCTTC.

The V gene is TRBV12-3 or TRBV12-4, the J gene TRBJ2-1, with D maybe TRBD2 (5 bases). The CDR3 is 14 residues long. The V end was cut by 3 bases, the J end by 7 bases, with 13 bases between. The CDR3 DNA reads TGTGCCAGCAGTTTGGTGGTAGGGAGTAATGAGCAGTTCTTC. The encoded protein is CASSLVVGSNEQFF.

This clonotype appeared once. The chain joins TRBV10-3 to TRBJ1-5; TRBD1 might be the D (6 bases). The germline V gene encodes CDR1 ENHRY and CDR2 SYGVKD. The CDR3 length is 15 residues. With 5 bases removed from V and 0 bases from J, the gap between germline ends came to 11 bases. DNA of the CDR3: TGTGCCATCAGTCCAGGACAGTTTAGCAATCAGCCCCAGCATTTT. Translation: CAISPGQFSNQPQHF.

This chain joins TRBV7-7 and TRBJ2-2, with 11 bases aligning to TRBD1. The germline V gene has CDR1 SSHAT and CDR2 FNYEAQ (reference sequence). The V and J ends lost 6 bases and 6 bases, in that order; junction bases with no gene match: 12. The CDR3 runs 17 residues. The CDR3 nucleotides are TGTGCCAGCAGTCCTGGACAGGGGGCAACGATGGCCGGGGAGCTGTTTTTT. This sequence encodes CASSPGQGATMAGELFF.

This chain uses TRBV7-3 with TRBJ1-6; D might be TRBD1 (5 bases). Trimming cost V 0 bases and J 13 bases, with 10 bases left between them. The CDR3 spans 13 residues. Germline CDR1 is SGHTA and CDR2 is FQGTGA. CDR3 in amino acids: CASSLTTRGPLHF. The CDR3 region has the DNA TGTGCCAGCAGCTTAACGACTAGGGGCCCCCTCCACTTT.

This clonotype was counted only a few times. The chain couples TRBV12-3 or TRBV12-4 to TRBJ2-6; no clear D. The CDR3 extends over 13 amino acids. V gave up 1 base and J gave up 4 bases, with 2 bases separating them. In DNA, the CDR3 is TGTGCCAGCAGTTTAGTGGGGGCCAACGTCCTGACTTTC. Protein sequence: CASSLVGANVLTF.

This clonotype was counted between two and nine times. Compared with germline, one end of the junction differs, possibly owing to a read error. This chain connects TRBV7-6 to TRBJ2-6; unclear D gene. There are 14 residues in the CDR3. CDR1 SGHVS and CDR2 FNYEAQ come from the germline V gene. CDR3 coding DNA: TGTGCTAGCAGCTTGGGTGCTGGGGCCAACGTCCTGACTTTC. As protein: CASSLGAGANVLTF.

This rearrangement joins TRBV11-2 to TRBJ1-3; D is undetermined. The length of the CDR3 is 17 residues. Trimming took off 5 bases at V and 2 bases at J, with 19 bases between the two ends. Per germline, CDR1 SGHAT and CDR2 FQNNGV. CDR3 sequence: CASSHPLSWRAGNTIYF. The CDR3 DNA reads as TGTGCCAGCAGCCACCCCCTTTCGTGGAGGGCTGGAAACACCATATATTTT.

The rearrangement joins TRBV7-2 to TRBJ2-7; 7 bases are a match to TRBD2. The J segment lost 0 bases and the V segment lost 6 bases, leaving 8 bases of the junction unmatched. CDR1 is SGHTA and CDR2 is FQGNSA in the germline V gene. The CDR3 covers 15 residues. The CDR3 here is CASRALAESSYEQYF. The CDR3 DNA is TGTGCCAGCAGGGCCCTAGCGGAGAGCTCCTACGAGCAGTACTTC.

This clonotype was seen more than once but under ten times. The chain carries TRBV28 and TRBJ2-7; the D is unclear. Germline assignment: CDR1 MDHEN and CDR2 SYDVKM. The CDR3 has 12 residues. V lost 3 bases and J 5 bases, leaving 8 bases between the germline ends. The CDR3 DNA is TGTGCCAGCAGTTTCCCCGCCAACGAGCAGTACTTC. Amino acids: CASSFPANEQYF.

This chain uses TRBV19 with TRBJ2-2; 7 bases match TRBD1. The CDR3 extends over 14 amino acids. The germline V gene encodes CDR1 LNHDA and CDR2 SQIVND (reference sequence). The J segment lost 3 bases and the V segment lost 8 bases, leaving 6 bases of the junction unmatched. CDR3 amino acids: CASSGGPYTGELFF. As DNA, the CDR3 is TGTGCCAGTTCAGGGGGACCCTACACCGGGGAGCTGTTTTTT.

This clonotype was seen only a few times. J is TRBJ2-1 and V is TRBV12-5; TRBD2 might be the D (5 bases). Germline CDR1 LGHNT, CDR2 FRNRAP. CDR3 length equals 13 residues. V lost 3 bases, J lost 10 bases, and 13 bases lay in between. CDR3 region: CASGFGGRGEQFF. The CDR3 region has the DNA TGTGCTAGTGGTTTTGGCGGAAGAGGGGAGCAGTTCTTC.

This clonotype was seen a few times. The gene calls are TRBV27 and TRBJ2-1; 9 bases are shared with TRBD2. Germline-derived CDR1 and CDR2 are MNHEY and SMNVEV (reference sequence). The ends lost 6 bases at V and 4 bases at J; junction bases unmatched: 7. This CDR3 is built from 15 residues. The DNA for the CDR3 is TGTGCCAGCAGCATAGCGGGAGCCCCTTACAATGAGCAGTTCTTC. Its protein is CASSIAGAPYNEQFF.

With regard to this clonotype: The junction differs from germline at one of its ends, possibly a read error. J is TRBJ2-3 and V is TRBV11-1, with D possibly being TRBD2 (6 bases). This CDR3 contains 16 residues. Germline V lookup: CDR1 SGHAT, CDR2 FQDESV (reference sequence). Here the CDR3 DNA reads TGTGCAAGCAGCCCACGACTAGTTCCACAAGCAGATACGCAGTATTTT. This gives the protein CASSPRLVPQADTQYF. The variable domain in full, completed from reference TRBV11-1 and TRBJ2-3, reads EAEVAQSPRYKITEKSQAVAFWCDPISGHATLYWYRQILGQGPELLVQFQDESVVDDSQLPKDRFSAERLKGVDSTLKIQPAELGDSAMYLCASSPRLVPQADTQYFGPGTRLTVL.

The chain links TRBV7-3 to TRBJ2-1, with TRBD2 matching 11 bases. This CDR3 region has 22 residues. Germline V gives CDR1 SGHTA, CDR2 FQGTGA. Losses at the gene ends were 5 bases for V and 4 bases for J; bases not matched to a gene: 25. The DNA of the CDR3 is TGTGCCAGCAGCAAGAGCGTCATTCGGACTAGCGGGCCCCACAAGCCATACAATGAGCAGTTCTTC. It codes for CASSKSVIRTSGPHKPYNEQFF.

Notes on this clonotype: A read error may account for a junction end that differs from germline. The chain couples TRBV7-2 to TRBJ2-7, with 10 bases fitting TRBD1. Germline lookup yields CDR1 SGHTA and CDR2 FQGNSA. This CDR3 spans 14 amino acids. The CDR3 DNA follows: TGTGCCAGCAGCCCCAGGGACAGGGGTTACGATCAGTACTTC. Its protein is CASSPRDRGYDQYF.

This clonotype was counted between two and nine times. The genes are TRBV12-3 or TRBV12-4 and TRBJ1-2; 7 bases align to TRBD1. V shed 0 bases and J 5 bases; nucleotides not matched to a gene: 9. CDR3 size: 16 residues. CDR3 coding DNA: TGTGCCAGCAGTTTAGCGCGTCCGGGGACAGATTATGGCTACACCTTC. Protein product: CASSLARPGTDYGYTF.

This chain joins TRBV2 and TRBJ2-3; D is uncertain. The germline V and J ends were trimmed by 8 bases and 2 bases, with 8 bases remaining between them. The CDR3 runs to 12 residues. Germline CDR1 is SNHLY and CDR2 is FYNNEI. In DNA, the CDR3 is TGTGCCAGCCGGAGATTCACAGATACGCAGTATTTT. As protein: CASRRFTDTQYF. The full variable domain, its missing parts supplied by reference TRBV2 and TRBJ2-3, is EPEVTQTPSHQVTQMGQEVILRCVPISNHLYFYWYRQILGQKVEFLVSFYNNEISEKSEIFDDQFSVERPDGSNFTLKIRSTKLEDSAMYFCASRRFTDTQYFGPGTRLTVL.

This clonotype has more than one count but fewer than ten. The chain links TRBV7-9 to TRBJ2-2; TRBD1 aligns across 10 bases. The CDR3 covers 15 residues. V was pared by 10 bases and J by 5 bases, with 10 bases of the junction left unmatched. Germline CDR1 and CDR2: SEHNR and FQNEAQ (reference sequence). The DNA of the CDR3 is TGTGCCATCATCAGACAGGGGGCGAGTACCGGGGAGCTGTTTTTT. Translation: CAIIRQGASTGELFF. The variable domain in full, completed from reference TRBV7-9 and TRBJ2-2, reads DTGVSQNPRHKITKRGQNVTFRCDPISEHNRLYWYRQTLGQGPEFLTYFQNEAQLEKSRLLSDRFSAERPKGSFSTLEIQRTEQGDSAMYLCAIIRQGASTGELFFGEGSRLTVL.

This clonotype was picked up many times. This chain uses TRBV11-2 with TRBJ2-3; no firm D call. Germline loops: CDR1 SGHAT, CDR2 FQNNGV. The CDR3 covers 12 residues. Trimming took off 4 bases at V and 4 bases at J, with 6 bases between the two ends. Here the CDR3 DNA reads TGTGCCAGCAGCTCATACTCAGATACGCAGTATTTT. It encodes CASSSYSDTQYF.

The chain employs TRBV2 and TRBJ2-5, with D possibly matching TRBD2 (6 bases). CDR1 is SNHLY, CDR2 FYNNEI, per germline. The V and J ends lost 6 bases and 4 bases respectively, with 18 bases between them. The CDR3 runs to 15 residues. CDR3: CASSGRGRERETQYF. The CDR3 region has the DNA TGTGCCAGCAGCGGCCGGGGGAGAGAGAGAGAGACCCAGTACTTC.